The 10 T cell receptor beta chains below come from one sample, sequenced in a study of T cell clonality in common variable immunodeficiency. Profiled with immunoSEQ multiplex PCR; TCRdb holds only in-frame clones, not every one. In total the sample includes about 43,000 clones, none of them seen once. Sequenced: peripheral blood mononuclear cells. These receptors came from a person aged 18 to 70 in good health.

This clone occurred many times. With the read ending 3 residues before the CDR3 end, the germline J gene is used to fill in that end. The rearrangement uses TRBV5-6 and TRBJ2-3; 8 bases are a match to TRBD1. Per germline, CDR1 SGHDT and CDR2 YYEEEE. The trim removed 4 bases at V and 0 bases at J, leaving 4 bases unmatched. There are 15 residues in the CDR3. The part of the CDR3 DNA that was read is TGTGCCAGCAGCCCAGGACAGGGAAGCACAGATACG. It encodes CASSPGQGSTDT. The whole CDR3 protein is CASSPGQGSTDTQYF.

In its sample, this clone was seen many times. The CDR3 extends 3 residues past the end of the read, so its final part is completed from the germline J gene. The rearrangement uses TRBV20-1 and TRBJ2-1, with 8 positions matching TRBD2. Germline lookup yields CDR1 DFQATT and CDR2 SNEGSKA (reference sequence). The V gene end was trimmed by 0 bases and the J gene end by 4 bases; junction bases not matched to a gene: 2. The CDR3 is 14 amino acids. The CDR3 sequence: CSARDGTRYNEQFF. CDR3 DNA (partial): TGCAGTGCTAGAGACGGGACTAGATACAATGAG.

This clone was seen many times. The CDR3 region is CSALDREVYEQYF. CDR3 bases read: TGCAGTGCTCTGGACAGGGAGGTCTACGAG. The chain combines TRBV20-1 with TRBJ2-7; 8 bases are a match to TRBD1. The DNA ends 3 residues before the CDR3 does, and the rest of the CDR3 is filled in from the germline J gene. CDR3 length equals 13 residues. Looked up from germline, CDR1 is DFQATT and CDR2 is SNEGSKA (reference sequence). The trim removed 5 bases at V and 3 bases at J, leaving 6 bases unmatched.

This clone occurred many times. The read finishes 3 residues shy of the CDR3 end, and the germline J gene is used to complete it. This chain connects TRBV2 to TRBJ1-3; no reliable D call. The V gene's germline CDR1 is SNHLY and CDR2 FYNNEI. This CDR3 is built from 16 residues. V lost 2 bases, J lost 0 bases, and 11 bases lay in between. The CDR3 reads CASSEQFADSGNTIYF. The DNA read from the CDR3 is TGTGCCAGCAGTGAACAGTTTGCGGACTCTGGAAACACC.

This clone has a count of ten or more. Sequencing ends 3 residues short of the CDR3 end; the germline J gene provides the rest. The chain employs TRBV20-1 and TRBJ2-7, with 10 bases identical to TRBD2. V shed 3 bases and J 4 bases; nucleotides not matched to a gene: 6. There are 14 residues in the CDR3. Germline V gene data show CDR1 as DFQATT and CDR2 as SNEGSKA (reference sequence). CDR3 sequence reads: CSARRGLAIYEQYF. The sequenced CDR3 bases are TGCAGTGCTAGGAGGGGACTAGCGATTTACGAG.

This clone came up many times. The read terminates 3 residues ahead of where the CDR3 ends, so the germline J gene completes it. V gene TRBV20-1 combines with J gene TRBJ2-5, with D perhaps matching TRBD2 (6 bases). CDR3 size: 12 residues. Trimming took 1 base from V and 5 from J, leaving 8 bases between them. Germline V gene sequence: CDR1 DFQATT, CDR2 SNEGSKA (reference sequence). The CDR3 loop reads CSARASGETQYF. The DNA read from the CDR3 is TGCAGTGCTAGAGCCAGCGGGGAGACC.

Turning to this clone: The read gets to within 3 residues of the CDR3 end, and the germline J gene fills in the rest. The chain is built from TRBV19 and TRBJ1-2; D is ambiguous. Germline V gene data show CDR1 as LNHDA and CDR2 as SQIVND (reference sequence). This CDR3 is 15 amino acids long. The CDR3 loop is CASSRTSGMADTYTF. The sequenced CDR3 bases are TGTGCCAGCTCCCGGACTAGCGGAATGGCAGATACC.

This clone was counted at least ten times. Sequencing ends 3 residues short of the CDR3 end; the germline J gene provides the rest. The chain employs TRBV4-1 and TRBJ2-5; the D is unclear. CDR3 length: 14 residues. Trimming pared 0 bases from V and 1 base from J, leaving 6 bases between. Germline V gives CDR1 MGHRA, CDR2 YSYEKL. CDR3 residues: CASSQDPGQETQYF. The CDR3 DNA, read in part, is TGCGCCAGCAGCCAAGATCCGGGCCAAGAGACC.

This clone was picked up many times. The missing CDR3 end, 3 residues past where the read stops, is filled in from the germline J gene. This sequence joins TRBV6-1 and TRBJ1-2, with 7 nucleotides matching TRBD1. Germline V lookup: CDR1 MNHNS, CDR2 SASEGT. The J segment lost 2 bases and the V segment lost 1 base, leaving 1 base of the junction unmatched. The CDR3 covers 14 residues. The chain's CDR3 is CASSEDRGNYGYTF. Incomplete CDR3 DNA: TGTGCCAGCAGTGAAGACAGGGGAAACTATGGC.

At least ten counts were recorded for this clone. The junction shows a germline mismatch at one end, possibly a read error. CDR3 amino acids: CASSQDPGTNYGYTF. The CDR3 DNA, read in part, is TGCGCCAGCAGCCAAGATCCTGGCACTAACTATGGC. The V gene is TRBV4-2, the J gene TRBJ1-2; D gene uncertain. The read stops 3 residues short of the end of the CDR3; the missing end is completed from the germline J gene. The germline V gene has CDR1 LGHNA and CDR2 YNFKEQ. The CDR3 is 15 amino acids.